This TCR beta chain was recovered during a study of shared clonotypes between healthy human individuals. Study-wide points: The study generally estimated greater richness for naive than memory subsets. Around 5.4% of naive CD4 clonotypes were common to several donors.

Details on this clone: What it binds is unknown.

Produced via immunoSEQ multiplex PCR; TCRdb's table is partial and in-frame only. This sample has 550,000 to 850,000 clones; approximately 79% occur once, and the top ten carry more than 1.5%. This CDR3 comprises 15 residues. Looked up from germline, CDR1 is SGHRS and CDR2 is YFSETQ. After removal of 6 bases from V and 1 base from J, the junction contained 7 bases not matched to a gene. Sample: memory CD4+ T cells sorted from blood. The subset is: CD45RA-negative fraction. The sequence was collected from a woman aged 30 to 39 in good health. The rearrangement joins TRBV5-1 to TRBJ2-3; the match to TRBD1 covers 8 bases. CDR3 nucleotide sequence: TGCGCCAGCAAGTACGGGACAGGCGGCACAGATACGCAGTATTTT. Translating it yields CASKYGTGGTDTQYF.